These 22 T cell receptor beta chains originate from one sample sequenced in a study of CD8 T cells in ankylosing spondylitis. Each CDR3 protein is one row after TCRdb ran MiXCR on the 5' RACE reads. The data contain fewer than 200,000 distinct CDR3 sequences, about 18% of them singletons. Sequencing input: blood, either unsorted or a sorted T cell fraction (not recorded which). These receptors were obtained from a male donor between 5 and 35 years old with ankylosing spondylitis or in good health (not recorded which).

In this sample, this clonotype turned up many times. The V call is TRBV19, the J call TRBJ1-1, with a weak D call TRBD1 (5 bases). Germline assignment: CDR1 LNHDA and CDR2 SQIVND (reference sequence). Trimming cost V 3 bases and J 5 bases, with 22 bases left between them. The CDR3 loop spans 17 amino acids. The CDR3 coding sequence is TGTGCCAGTAGTATGCCCCCCGGGCGGCAGGGAAGAACTGAAGCTTTCTTT. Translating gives CASSMPPGRQGRTEAFF.

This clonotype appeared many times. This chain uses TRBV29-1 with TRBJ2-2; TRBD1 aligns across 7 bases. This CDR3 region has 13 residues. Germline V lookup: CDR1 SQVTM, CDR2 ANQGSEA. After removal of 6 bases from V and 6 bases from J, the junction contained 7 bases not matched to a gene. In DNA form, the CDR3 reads TGCAGCGTACCGACAGGGCCCCCCGGGGAGCTGTTTTTT. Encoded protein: CSVPTGPPGELFF.

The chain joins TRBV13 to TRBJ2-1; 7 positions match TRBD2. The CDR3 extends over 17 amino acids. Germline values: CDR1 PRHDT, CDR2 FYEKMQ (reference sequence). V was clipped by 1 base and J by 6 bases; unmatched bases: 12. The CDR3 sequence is CASSLDSPSGSSNEQFF. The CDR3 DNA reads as TGTGCCAGCAGCTTAGACTCGCCTAGCGGCTCGTCCAATGAGCAGTTCTTC.

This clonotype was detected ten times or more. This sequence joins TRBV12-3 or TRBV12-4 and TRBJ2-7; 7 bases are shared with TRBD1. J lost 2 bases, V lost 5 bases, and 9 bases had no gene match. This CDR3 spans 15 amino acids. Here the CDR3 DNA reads TGTGCCAGCAGTCCCGCGAGACAGGGACCCTACGAGCAGTACTTC. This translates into CASSPARQGPYEQYF.

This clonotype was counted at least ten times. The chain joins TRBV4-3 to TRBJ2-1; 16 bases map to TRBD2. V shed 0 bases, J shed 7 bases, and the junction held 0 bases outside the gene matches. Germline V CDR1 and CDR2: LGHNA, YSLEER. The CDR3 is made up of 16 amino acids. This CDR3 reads CASSQEGLAGGNEQFF. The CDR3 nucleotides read TGCGCCAGCAGCCAAGAGGGACTAGCGGGAGGGAATGAGCAGTTCTTC.

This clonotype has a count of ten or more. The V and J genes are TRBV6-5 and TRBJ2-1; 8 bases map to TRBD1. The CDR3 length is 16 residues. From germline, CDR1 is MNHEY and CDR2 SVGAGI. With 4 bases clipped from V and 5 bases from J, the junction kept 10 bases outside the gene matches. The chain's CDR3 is CASSSTTGAPNNEQFF. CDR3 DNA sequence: TGTGCCAGCAGTTCGACGACAGGGGCGCCCAACAATGAGCAGTTCTTC.

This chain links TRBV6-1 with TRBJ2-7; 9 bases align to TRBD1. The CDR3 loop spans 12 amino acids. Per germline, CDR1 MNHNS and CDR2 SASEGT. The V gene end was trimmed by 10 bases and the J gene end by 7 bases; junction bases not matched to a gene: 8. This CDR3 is CATQGAGYEQYV. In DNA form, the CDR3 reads TGTGCCACACAGGGGGCCGGATATGAGCAGTACGTC.

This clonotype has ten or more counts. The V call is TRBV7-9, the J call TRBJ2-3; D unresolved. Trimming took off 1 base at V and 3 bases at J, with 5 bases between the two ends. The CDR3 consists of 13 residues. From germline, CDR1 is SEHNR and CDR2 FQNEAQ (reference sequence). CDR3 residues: CASSLDNTDTQYF. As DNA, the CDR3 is TGTGCCAGCAGCTTAGATAATACAGATACGCAGTATTTT. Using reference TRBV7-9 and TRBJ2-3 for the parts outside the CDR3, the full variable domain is DTGVSQNPRHKITKRGQNVTFRCDPISEHNRLYWYRQTLGQGPEFLTYFQNEAQLEKSRLLSDRFSAERPKGSFSTLEIQRTEQGDSAMYLCASSLDNTDTQYFGPGTRLTVL.

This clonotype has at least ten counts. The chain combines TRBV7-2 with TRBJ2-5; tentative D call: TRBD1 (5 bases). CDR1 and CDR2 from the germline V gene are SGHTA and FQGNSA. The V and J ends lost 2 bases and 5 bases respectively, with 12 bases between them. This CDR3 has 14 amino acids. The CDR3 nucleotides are TGTGCCAGCAGCTTATTAGGGGTGGGGGAGACCCAGTACTTC. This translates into CASSLLGVGETQYF.

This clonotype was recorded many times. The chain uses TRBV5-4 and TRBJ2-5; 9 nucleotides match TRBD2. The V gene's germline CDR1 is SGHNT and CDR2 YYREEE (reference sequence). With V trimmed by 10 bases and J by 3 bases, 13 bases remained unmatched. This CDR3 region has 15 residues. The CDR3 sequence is CAGSLAGRNKETQYF. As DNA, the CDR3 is TGTGCCGGCTCGCTAGCGGGGCGAAACAAAGAGACCCAGTACTTC. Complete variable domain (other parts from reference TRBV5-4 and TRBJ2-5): ETGVTQSPTHLIKTRGQQVTLRCSSQSGHNTVSWYQQALGQGPQFIFQYYREEENGRGNFPPRFSGLQFPNYSSELNVNALELDDSALYLCAGSLAGRNKETQYFGPGTRLLVL.

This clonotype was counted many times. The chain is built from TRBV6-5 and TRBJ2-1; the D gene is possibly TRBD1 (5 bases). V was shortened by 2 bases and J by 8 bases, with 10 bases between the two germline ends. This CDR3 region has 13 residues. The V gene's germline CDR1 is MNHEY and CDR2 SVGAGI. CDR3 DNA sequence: TGTGCCAGCAGTTACACACCCAGGGATGAGCAGTTCTTC. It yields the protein CASSYTPRDEQFF.

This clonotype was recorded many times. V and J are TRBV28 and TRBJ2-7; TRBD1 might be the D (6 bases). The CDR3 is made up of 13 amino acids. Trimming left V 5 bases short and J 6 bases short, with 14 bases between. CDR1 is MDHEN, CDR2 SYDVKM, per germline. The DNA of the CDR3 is TGTGCCAGCAGTCCCGGACAGCCCAGCGAGCAGTACTTC. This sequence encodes CASSPGQPSEQYF.

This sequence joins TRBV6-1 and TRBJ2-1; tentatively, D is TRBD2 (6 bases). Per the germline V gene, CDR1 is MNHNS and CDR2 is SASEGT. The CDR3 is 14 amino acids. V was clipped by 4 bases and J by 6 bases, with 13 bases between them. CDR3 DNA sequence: TGTGCCAGCAGTGTGTGGAGGGAAGGCAATGAGCAGTTCTTC. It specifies CASSVWREGNEQFF.

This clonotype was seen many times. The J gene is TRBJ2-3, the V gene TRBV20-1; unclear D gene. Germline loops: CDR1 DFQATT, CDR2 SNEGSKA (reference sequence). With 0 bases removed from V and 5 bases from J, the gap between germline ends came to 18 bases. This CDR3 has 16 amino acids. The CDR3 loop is CSARDDGLSTGDTQYF. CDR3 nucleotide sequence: TGCAGTGCTAGAGATGATGGCCTTTCGACGGGAGATACGCAGTATTTT.

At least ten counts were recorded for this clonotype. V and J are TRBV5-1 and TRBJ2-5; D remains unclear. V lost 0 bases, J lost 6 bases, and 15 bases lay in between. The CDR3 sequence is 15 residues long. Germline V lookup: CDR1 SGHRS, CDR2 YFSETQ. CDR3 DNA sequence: TGCGCCAGCAGCTTGGACCTACAGAGTAAAAAGACCCAGTACTTC. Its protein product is CASSLDLQSKKTQYF.

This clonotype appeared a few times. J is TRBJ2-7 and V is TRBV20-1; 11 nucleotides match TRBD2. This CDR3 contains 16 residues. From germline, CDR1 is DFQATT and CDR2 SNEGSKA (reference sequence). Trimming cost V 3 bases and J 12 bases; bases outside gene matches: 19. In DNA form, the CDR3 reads TGCAGTGCTAGGGCCGGGACTAGCGGACCAACTCCACGCCCGTACTTC. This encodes CSARAGTSGPTPRPYF.

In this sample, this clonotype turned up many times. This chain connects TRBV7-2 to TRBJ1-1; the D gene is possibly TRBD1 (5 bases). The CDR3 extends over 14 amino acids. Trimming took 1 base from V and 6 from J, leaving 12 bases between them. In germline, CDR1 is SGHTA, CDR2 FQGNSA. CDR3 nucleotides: TGTGCCAGCAGCTTAGTGAACGGGGACCCTGAAGCTTTCTTT. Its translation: CASSLVNGDPEAFF.

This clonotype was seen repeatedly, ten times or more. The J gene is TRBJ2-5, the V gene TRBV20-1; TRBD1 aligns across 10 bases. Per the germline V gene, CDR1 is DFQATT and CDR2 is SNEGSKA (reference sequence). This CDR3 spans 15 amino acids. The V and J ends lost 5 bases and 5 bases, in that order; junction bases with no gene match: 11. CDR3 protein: CSALDRGRWSETQYF. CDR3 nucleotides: TGCAGTGCTTTAGACAGGGGGCGGTGGTCGGAGACCCAGTACTTC.

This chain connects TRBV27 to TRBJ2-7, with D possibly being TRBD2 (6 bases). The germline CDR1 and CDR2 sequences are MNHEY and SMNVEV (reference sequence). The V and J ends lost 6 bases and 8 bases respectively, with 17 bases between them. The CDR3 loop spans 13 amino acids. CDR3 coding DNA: TGTGCCAGCAGCCCTACGGGAGAGATGAAGCAGTACTTC. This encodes CASSPTGEMKQYF.

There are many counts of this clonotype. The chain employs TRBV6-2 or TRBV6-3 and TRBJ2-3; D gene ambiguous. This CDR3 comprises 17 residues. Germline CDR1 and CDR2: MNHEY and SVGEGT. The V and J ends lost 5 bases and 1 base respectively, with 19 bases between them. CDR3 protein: CASSQALELRGTDTQYF. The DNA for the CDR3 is TGTGCCAGCAGTCAAGCCTTGGAGCTCCGAGGCACAGATACGCAGTATTTT.

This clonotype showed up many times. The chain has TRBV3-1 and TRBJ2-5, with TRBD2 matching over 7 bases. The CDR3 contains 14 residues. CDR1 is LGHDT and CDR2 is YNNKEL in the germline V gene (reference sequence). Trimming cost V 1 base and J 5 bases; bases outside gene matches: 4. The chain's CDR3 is CASSQGLAMETQYF. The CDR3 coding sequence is TGTGCCAGCAGCCAAGGACTAGCTATGGAGACCCAGTACTTC.

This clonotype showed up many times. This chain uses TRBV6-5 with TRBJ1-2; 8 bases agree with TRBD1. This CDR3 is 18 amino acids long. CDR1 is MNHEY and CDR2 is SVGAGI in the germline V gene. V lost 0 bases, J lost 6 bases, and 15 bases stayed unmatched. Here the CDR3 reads CASSYSILAQGVKDGYTF. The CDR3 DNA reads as TGTGCCAGCAGTTACTCAATCCTGGCACAGGGGGTTAAGGATGGCTACACCTTC.